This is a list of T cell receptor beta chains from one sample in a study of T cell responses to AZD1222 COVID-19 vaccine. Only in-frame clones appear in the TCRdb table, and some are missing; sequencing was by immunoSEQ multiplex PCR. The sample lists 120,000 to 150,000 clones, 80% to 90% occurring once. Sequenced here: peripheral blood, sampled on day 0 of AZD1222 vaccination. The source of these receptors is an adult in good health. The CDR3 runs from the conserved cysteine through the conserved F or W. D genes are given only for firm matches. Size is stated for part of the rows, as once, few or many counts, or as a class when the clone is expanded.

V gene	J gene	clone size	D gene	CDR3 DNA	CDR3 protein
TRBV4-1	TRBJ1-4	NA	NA	TGCGCCAGCAGCCAAGTCGTAGTTGAAAAACTGTTTTTT	CASSQVVVEKLFF
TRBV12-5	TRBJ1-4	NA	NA	TGTGCTAGTGGTTCCGGGGGCAGCCCACCTGAAAAACTGTTTTTT	CASGSGGSPPEKLFF
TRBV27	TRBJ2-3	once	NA	TGTGCCAGCAGTTTACAAATCGGAGGGGGGCGCCCAGATACGCAGTATTTT	CASSLQIGGGRPDTQYF
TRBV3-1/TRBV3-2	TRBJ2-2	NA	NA	TGTGCCAGCAGCAAAAGCGTAGCGGTTGGGGAGCTGTTTTTT	CASSKSVAVGELFF
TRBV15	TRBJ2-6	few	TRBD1	TGTGCCACCACAGGGGGAATCTCTGGGGCCAACGTCCTGACTTTC	CATTGGISGANVLTF
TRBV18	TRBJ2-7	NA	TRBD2	TGTGCCAGCTCGATCGAGTGGGGAGGGCCCGCGTACGAGCAGTACTTC	CASSIEWGGPAYEQYF
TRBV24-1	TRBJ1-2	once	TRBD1	TGTGCCACCAGTGCTACGACAGGGGTTGACTATGGCTACACCTTC	CATSATTGVDYGYTF
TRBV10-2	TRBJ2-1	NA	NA	TGCGCCAGCAGTGGTACAGGGACGAATGAGCAGTTCTTC	CASSGTGTNEQFF
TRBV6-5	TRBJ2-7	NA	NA	TGTGCCAGCAGTTACTCTATGGAACCTGGCGAGCAGTACTTC	CASSYSMEPGEQYF
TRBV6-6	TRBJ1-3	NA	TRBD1	TGTGCCAGCAGGCCTAGTGGACAGGGCGGAAACACCATATATTTT	CASRPSGQGGNTIYF
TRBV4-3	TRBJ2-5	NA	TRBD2	TGCGCCAGCAGCCGCAGACTAGCGGGAGGGACCCAAGAGACCCAGTACTTC	CASSRRLAGGTQETQYF
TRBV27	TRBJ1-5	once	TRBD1	TGTGCCAGCAGTTTACGCCGGACAGGGAGCAATCAGCCCCAGCATTTT	CASSLRRTGSNQPQHF
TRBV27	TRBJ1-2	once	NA	TGTGCCAGCAGTTTAGACAGAACAAACGATGGCTACACCTTC	CASSLDRTNDGYTF
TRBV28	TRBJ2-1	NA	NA	TGTGCCAGCAGTCCCGTAGCAGAGAGCTCCTACAATGAGCAGTTCTTC	CASSPVAESSYNEQFF
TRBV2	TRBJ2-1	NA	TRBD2	TGTGCCAGCAGTGATTCTACTAGCGGGATCTCCTACAATGAGCAGTTCTTC	CASSDSTSGISYNEQFF
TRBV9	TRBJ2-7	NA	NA	TGTGCCAGCAGCGTAAGGGACGGCTCCTACGAGCAGTACTTC	CASSVRDGSYEQYF
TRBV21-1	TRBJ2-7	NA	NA	TGTGCCAGCAGCAATAGTGTCTCCTACGAGCAGTACTTC	CASSNSVSYEQYF
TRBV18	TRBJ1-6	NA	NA	TGTGCCAGCTCATCGACCGAGACTTCACCCCTCCACTTT	CASSSTETSPLHF
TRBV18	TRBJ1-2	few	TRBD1	TGTGCCAGCTCATCCGGTCAGGGGGCTTGGGGCTACACCTTC	CASSSGQGAWGYTF
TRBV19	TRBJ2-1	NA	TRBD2	TGTGCCAGTAGTCTCCGACTAGCGGGACTGTACAATGAGCAGTTCTTC	CASSLRLAGLYNEQFF
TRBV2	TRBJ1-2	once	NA	TGTGCCAGCCACGCAGGGTTGGGCGGCTACACCTTC	CASHAGLGGYTF
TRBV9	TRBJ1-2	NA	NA	TGTGCCAGCAGCGTAGATCAGCATGGCTACACCTTC	CASSVDQHGYTF
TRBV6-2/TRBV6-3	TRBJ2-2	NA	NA	TGTGCCAGCAGTTCCTTACGGGTAGCAGGCCGACCGAACACCGGGGAGCTGTTTTTT	CASSSLRVAGRPNTGELFF
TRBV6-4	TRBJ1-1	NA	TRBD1	TGTGCCAGCAGTCAGGGGGCAGGCACTGAAGCTTTCTTT	CASSQGAGTEAFF
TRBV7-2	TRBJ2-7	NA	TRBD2	TGTGCCAGCAGCTTAGTTCCTAGCGGGAGCTCCTACGAGCAGTACTTC	CASSLVPSGSSYEQYF
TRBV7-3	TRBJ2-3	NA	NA	TGTGCCAGCAGCTTAGGGAGGAGGGCCACAGATACGCAGTATTTT	CASSLGRRATDTQYF
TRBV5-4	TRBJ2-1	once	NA	TGTGCCAGCAAGGCAGCAATCGTCAACAATGAGCAGTTCTTC	CASKAAIVNNEQFF